The following is a T cell receptor beta chain sequence with its context. What it recognizes is unknown. These data are taken from a study of T cell responses to AZD1222 COVID-19 vaccine. Whole-study results and caveats: Possibly, clonal diversity was underestimated; donors were largely white British and included more females.

The CDR3 totals 17 residues. Germline V gene data show CDR1 as MNHEY and CDR2 as SMNVEV (reference sequence). V shed 6 bases and J 3 bases; nucleotides not matched to a gene: 14. Here immunoSEQ multiplex PCR was the method, and the copy in TCRdb shows in-frame clones only, minus some. The sample shows tens of thousands of clones, 81% of them seen only once. Sample: peripheral blood, taken 28 days after the second AZD1222 dose. The sequence was obtained from an adult who received the AZD1222 COVID-19 vaccine. The chain employs TRBV27 and TRBJ1-5; the match to TRBD1 covers 7 bases. The CDR3 here is CASSRTTGLGVNQPQHF. The CDR3 DNA is TGTGCCAGCAGCCGAACGACAGGGCTGGGGGTCAATCAGCCCCAGCATTTT.